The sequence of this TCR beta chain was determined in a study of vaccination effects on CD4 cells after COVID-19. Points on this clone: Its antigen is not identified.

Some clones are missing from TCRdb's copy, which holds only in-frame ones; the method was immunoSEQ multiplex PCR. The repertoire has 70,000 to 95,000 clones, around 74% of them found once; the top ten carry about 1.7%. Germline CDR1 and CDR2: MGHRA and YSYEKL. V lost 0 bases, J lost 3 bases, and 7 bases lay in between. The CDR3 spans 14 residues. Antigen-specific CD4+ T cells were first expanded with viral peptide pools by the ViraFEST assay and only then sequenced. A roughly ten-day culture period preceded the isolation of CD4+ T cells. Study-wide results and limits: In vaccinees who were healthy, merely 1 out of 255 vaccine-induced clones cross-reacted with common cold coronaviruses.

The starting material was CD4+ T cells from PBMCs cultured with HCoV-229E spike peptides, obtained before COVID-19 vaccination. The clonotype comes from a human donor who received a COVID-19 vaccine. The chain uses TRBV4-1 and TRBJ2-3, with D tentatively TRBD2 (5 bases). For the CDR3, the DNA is TGCGCCAGCAGCCAAGAGCCGGGGACAGATACGCAGTATTTT. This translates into CASSQEPGTDTQYF.